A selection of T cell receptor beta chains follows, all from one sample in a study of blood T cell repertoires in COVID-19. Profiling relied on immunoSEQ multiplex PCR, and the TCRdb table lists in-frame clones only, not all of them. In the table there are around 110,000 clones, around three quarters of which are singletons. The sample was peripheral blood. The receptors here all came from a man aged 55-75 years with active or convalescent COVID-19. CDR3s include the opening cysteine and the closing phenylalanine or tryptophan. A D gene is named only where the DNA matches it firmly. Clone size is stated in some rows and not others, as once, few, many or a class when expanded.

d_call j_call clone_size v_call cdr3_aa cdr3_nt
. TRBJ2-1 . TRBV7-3 CASSLTADRRADYNEQFF TGTGCCAGCAGCTTAACGGCGGACAGACGGGCTGACTACAATGAGCAGTTCTTC
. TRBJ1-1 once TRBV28 CASSFRLLRSNTEAFF TGTGCCAGCAGTTTTCGGCTTCTGCGGTCGAACACTGAAGCTTTCTTT
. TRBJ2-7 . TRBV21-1 CVLGGPYEQYF TGTGTCTTGGGAGGCCCCTACGAGCAGTACTTC
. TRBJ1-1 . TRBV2 CANKAGRNTEAFF TGTGCCAACAAGGCAGGCCGGAACACTGAAGCTTTCTTT
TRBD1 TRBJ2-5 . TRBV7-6 CASSHRWDSQETQYF TGTGCCAGCAGCCACCGATGGGACAGCCAAGAGACCCAGTACTTC
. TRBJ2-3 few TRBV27 CASSPGAGATDTQYF TGTGCCAGCAGTCCAGGGGCCGGAGCCACAGATACGCAGTATTTT
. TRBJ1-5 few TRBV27 CASSSPSGYSNQPQHF TGTGCCAGCAGTTCCCCTTCAGGGTATAGCAATCAGCCCCAGCATTTT
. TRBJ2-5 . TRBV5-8 CASSFTGAEMETQYF TGTGCCAGCAGCTTTACGGGAGCAGAGATGGAGACCCAGTACTTC
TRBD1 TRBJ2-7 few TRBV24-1 CATSDFGDRGYEQYF TGTGCCACCAGTGATTTTGGGGACAGGGGCTACGAGCAGTACTTC
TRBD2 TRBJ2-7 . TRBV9 CASSPMRGFEYEQYF TGTGCCAGCAGCCCTATGCGGGGGTTCGAGTACGAGCAGTACTTC
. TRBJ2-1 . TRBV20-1 CSARSRTQQFF TGCAGTGCTAGGAGCCGGACTCAGCAGTTCTTC
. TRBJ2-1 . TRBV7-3 CASRSGSYNEQFF TGTGCCAGCAGGTCAGGTTCCTACAATGAGCAGTTCTTC
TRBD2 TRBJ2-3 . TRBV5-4 CASSGIRVPGTSGRDTQYF TGTGCCAGCAGCGGGATCAGGGTCCCGGGGACTAGCGGGAGAGATACGCAGTATTTT
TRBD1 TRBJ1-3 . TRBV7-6 CASSPTGTGLSGNTIYF TGTGCCAGCAGCCCCACGGGGACAGGCCTCTCTGGAAACACCATATATTTT
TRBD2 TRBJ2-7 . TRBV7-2 CASSLAGSYEQYF TGTGCCAGCAGTTTAGCGGGCTCTTACGAGCAGTACTTC
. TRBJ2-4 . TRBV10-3 CAMRAFVVKNIQYF TGTGCCATGAGGGCGTTTGTCGTCAAAAACATTCAGTACTTC
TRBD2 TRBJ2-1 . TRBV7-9 CASSLGLAGYNEQFF TGTGCCAGCAGCTTAGGACTAGCGGGGTACAATGAGCAGTTCTTC
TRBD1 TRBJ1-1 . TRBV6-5 CASLQTRQGNTEAFF TGTGCCAGCCTACAAACTAGACAGGGCAACACTGAAGCTTTCTTT
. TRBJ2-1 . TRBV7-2 CASSDDLLAYEQFF TGTGCCAGCAGCGACGACTTATTAGCTTATGAGCAGTTCTTC
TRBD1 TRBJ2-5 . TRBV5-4 CASSPTPGTEKETQYF TGTGCCAGCAGCCCGACCCCCGGGACAGAGAAAGAGACCCAGTACTTC
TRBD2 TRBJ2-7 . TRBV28 CASSLGLVGYEQYF TGTGCCAGCAGTCTCGGACTAGTTGGTTACGAGCAGTACTTC
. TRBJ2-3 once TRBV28 CASSSPGGHDTQYF TGTGCCAGCAGTTCCCCCGGGGGGCATGATACGCAGTATTTT
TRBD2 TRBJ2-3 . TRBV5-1 CASSLGGSRVTDTQYF TGCGCCAGCAGCTTGGGCGGGAGTAGGGTCACAGATACGCAGTATTTT
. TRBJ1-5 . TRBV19 CASNPHIFSNQPQHF TGTGCCAGTAACCCACACATTTTTAGCAATCAGCCCCAGCATTTT
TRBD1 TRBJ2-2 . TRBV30 CAGGQDTGELFF TGTGCCGGTGGACAGGACACCGGGGAGCTGTTTTTT
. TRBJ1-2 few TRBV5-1 CASSSTGKSNYGYTF TGCGCCAGCAGCTCCACCGGGAAATCAAACTATGGCTACACCTTC
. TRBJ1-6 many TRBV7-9 CASSLTGTLNNSPLHF TGTGCCAGCAGTCTTACCGGGACACTTAATAATTCACCCCTCCACTTT
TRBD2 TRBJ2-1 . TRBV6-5 CASSYRGGDGEQFF TGTGCCAGCAGTTACCGCGGGGGGGACGGTGAGCAGTTCTTC
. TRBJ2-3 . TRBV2 CASSEENSGSRTDTQYF TGTGCCAGCAGTGAAGAAAACTCCGGGAGTCGCACAGATACGCAGTATTTT
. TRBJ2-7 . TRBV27 CASTVQLGGYYEQYF TGTGCCAGCACCGTACAACTCGGCGGTTACTACGAGCAGTACTTC
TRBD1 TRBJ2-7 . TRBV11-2 CASSLGQGMSYEQYF TGTGCCAGCAGCTTAGGACAGGGGATGTCCTACGAGCAGTACTTC
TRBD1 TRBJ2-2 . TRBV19 CASSIGGTANTGELFF TGTGCCAGTAGTATAGGGGGGACAGCGAACACCGGGGAGCTGTTTTTT
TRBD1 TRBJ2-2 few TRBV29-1 CSVGQGAYTGELFF TGCAGCGTTGGACAGGGGGCTTACACCGGGGAGCTGTTTTTT
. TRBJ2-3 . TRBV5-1 CASSRSGMSTDTQYF TGCGCCAGCAGCCGTAGCGGTATGAGCACAGATACGCAGTATTTT
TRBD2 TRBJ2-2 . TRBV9 CASTSPAGGHGELFF TGTGCCAGCACCTCCCCAGCGGGAGGGCACGGGGAGCTGTTTTTT
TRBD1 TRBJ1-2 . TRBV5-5 CASSPRTGGGYDGYTF TGTGCCAGCAGCCCAAGGACAGGGGGCGGATATGATGGCTACACCTTC
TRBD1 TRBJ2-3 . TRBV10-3 CAISAGTVSPDTQYF TGTGCCATCAGTGCGGGGACAGTCTCACCAGATACGCAGTATTTT
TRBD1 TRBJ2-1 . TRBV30 CAWSVFQQGTTRTNEQFF TGTGCCTGGAGTGTATTCCAACAGGGGACCACCCGAACCAATGAGCAGTTCTTC
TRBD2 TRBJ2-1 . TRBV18 CASSPEDLLAGNEQFF TGTGCCAGCTCACCTGAGGATTTGCTAGCGGGGAATGAGCAGTTCTTC
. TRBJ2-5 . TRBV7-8 CASSRDLGAGEPYF TGTGCCAGCAGCCGAGATCTGGGGGCCGGGGAGCCGTACTTC
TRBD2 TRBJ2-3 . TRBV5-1 CASSTGASGTTDTQYF TGCGCCAGCAGCACTGGGGCTAGCGGGACAACTGATACGCAGTATTTT